This T cell receptor beta chain was obtained from a study of blood T cell repertoires in COVID-19 (TCRdb year 2020). Context from the whole study: Samples from collaborators originated in the United States, Italy and Spain and spanned both the acute and convalescent phases of COVID-19. The prospective study material was composed of cDNA or gDNA derived from T cells, B-cell-depleted T cells, or PBMCs. Subjects who had been exposed to COVID-19, were actively infected with it, or had recovered from it provided the deeply sampled blood TCRbeta repertoires that made up the dataset. A freely available public database, intended as a resource for researchers studying the immune response to SARS-CoV-2, is where the repertoires were released. Samples came from the ongoing ImmuneRACE study (first 160 participants) plus 1,254 subjects from 6 global collaborators. A de-identified subject ID, COVID-19 status, age in years and sex were almost always included in the sample metadata. Where available, HLA class I and class II types were taken from metadata supplied by the sample provider and were not determined by assay-based typing. Study-wide conclusions, independent of this receptor: The quantity of clinical and demographic metadata differed by source and by participant and was supplied without curation.

TCRbeta CDR3 regions were amplified from genomic DNA by means of the immunoSEQ Assay, a bias-controlled multiplex PCR. The published analysis was carried out like this. The number of nucleated cells in each sample was estimated from the amplification of reference gene primers within the assay. To quantify the absolute abundance of each unique TCRbeta CDR3 rearrangement, sequence reads were collapsed and filtered. Productive Simpson clonality was computed per sample as the square root of Simpson's diversity index over productive rearrangements. Sourced from immuneACCESS, this table was stored by TCRdb with only in-frame sequences that have V and J called. A share of the clones is absent; for the studies checked, an unresolved V gene accounts for under half, and the remainder has no known explanation. V, J and clone size are those of that table, while D and trimming were read from the DNA. The sample contains 99,000 or so clones, roughly four fifths of them found a single time. Approximately 3.5% of the sample lies in the top ten.

Whole blood was collected in K2EDTA tubes by collaborating institutions according to the institutions' own protocols. For TCRbeta analysis, collaborators shipped samples as frozen whole blood, isolated PBMCs, or DNA extracted from either of those sample types. As for this clone: The specificity of this receptor is unknown. One base away there is no much larger clone; base qualities are not given.

Material for sequencing was peripheral blood. The source is a woman at least 80 years old with active or convalescent COVID-19.

CDR3 loop: CASSYSNEIYEQYF. The bases read TGTGCCAGCAGTTACTCGAATGAGATATACGAGCAGTACTTC. The rearrangement joined TRBV6-5 to TRBJ2-7; the D gene cannot be resolved reliably. V is shortened by 0 bases, J by 4 bases, and the region joining them spans 10 bases. Its CDR3 holds 14 amino acids, cysteine through phenylalanine. Just CDR3 DNA is preserved here, 42 bases in frame from base 1. Via the germline V gene, CDR1 is MNHEY and CDR2 SVGAGI.